Presented here are 21 T cell receptor beta chains from one specimen sequenced in a study of regulatory T cells in long-lasting Graves disease. Arm-PCR of CDR3 regions and iRepertoire HTBI primers were used to build TCR beta libraries. TCRdb reprocessed the multiplex PCR reads via MiXCR and lists one record per CDR3 protein. Of about 380,000 distinct CDR3 sequences listed, about 16% were seen once; the top ten hold 22%. The time point denotes: newly diagnosed GD, antithyroid drugs for less than 3 months. Generation of the TCR library employed RNA extracted from PBMCs. The sample in question was peripheral blood mononuclear cells (PBMCs), obtained at new diagnosis, from a patient treated with antithyroid drugs. These receptors were collected from a female donor with Graves disease.

This clonotype came up many times. The genes are TRBV29-1 and TRBJ2-5; D uncertain. Per germline, CDR1 SQVTM and CDR2 ANQGSEA. The CDR3 consists of 15 residues. Trimming took 3 bases from V and 2 from J, leaving 16 bases between them. CDR3 bases: TGCAGCGTTGACTCCGGTGCCTCGCCTCAAGAGACCCAGTACTTC. Translated, it gives CSVDSGASPQETQYF.

This clonotype has just a few counts. The chain couples TRBV5-1 to TRBJ2-3, with D perhaps assigned TRBD1 or TRBD2 (6 bases each). Germline CDR1 SGHRS, CDR2 YFSETQ. Trimming pared 3 bases from V and 2 bases from J, leaving 13 bases between. The CDR3 consists of 15 residues. CDR3 loop: CASSSTGGLTDTQYF. In DNA, the CDR3 is TGCGCCAGCAGCTCGACCGGGGGCCTCACAGATACGCAGTATTTT.

V usage is TRBV10-3 and J usage is TRBJ1-1; D is undetermined. This CDR3 contains 15 residues. The germline V gene encodes CDR1 ENHRY and CDR2 SYGVKD. Trimming took off 2 bases at V and 3 bases at J, with 13 bases between the two ends. CDR3 residues: CAISERKARDTEAFF. CDR3 in DNA: TGTGCCATCAGTGAGAGGAAGGCTCGGGACACTGAAGCTTTCTTT.

In its sample, this clonotype was seen many times. This rearrangement joins TRBV12-3 or TRBV12-4 to TRBJ1-6; D gene uncertain. With 6 bases removed from V and 0 bases from J, the gap between germline ends came to 15 bases. This CDR3 comprises 17 residues. The CDR3 protein is CASRSSASSSYNSPLHF. The CDR3 DNA follows: TGTGCCAGCAGGTCCAGCGCGTCGAGCTCCTATAATTCACCCCTCCACTTT.

The chain couples TRBV9 to TRBJ1-6; D remains unclear. V dropped 0 bases and J dropped 0 bases, with 7 bases sitting between them. Germline CDR1 is SGDLS and CDR2 is YYNGEE. The CDR3 consists of 16 residues. Written as DNA, the CDR3 is TGTGCCAGCAGCGTAGCTGAGAGCTCCTATAATTCACCCCTCCACTTT. This codes for CASSVAESSYNSPLHF. Variable domain in full (rest from reference TRBV9 and TRBJ1-6): DSGVTQTPKHLITATGQRVTLRCSPRSGDLSVYWYQQSLDQGLQFLIQYYNGEERAKGNILERFSAQQFPDLHSELNLSSLELGDSALYFCASSVAESSYNSPLHFGNGTRLTVT.

This clonotype has just a few counts. The chain couples TRBV19 to TRBJ2-5; 9 positions agree with TRBD2. The DNA end favors TRBJ2-1, so the J call may be wrong. The CDR3 covers 15 residues. CDR1 is LNHDA, CDR2 SQIVND, per germline (reference sequence). This CDR3 reads CASSIPSGACNEQFF. CDR3 bases: TGTGCCAGTAGTATACCTAGCGGGGCATGCAATGAGCAGTTCTTC.

This clonotype was found many times. The chain recombines TRBV28 with TRBJ1-5, with D hard to call. V was pared by 4 bases and J by 9 bases, with 7 bases between. In germline, CDR1 is MDHEN, CDR2 SYDVKM. The CDR3 is 11 amino acids. CDR3 in DNA: TGTGCCAGCAGTTCTGGAAGGCCCCAGCATTTT. Translated: CASSSGRPQHF.

The chain links TRBV25-1 to TRBJ2-7; 9 nucleotides align to TRBD1. From germline, CDR1 is MGHDK and CDR2 SYGVNS. J gave up 2 bases and V 4 bases, and 3 bases lay outside the gene matches. CDR3 size: 14 residues. CDR3 sequence reads: CASSGQGVTYEQYF. DNA for the CDR3: TGTGCCAGCAGTGGACAGGGGGTTACCTACGAGCAGTACTTC.

The chain joins TRBV4-1 to TRBJ1-5, with D unresolved. The CDR3 extends over 13 amino acids. The germline gives CDR1 MGHRA, CDR2 YSYEKL. With 8 bases removed from V and 6 bases from J, the gap between germline ends came to 14 bases. Here the CDR3 DNA reads TGCGCCAGCCAACTCTACGAGGGTCAGCCCCAGCATTTT. It is translated as CASQLYEGQPQHF.

This clonotype was seen repeatedly, ten times or more. This rearrangement joins TRBV7-8 to TRBJ2-7, with TRBD2 identical over 9 bases. Trimming removed 5 bases from V and 7 bases from J; junction bases left unmatched: 12. Germline CDR1 and CDR2: SGHVS and FQNEAQ. The length of the CDR3 is 15 residues. This CDR3 is CASSPGNSGSSEQYF. CDR3 DNA sequence: TGTGCCAGCAGCCCCGGGAATAGCGGGAGTTCGGAGCAGTACTTC.

The rearrangement joins TRBV27 to TRBJ1-2, with D possibly TRBD1 on 6 matching bases. V dropped 2 bases and J dropped 8 bases, with 15 bases sitting between them. CDR1 and CDR2 (germline): MNHEY, SMNVEV (reference sequence). The CDR3 contains 14 residues. The CDR3 DNA sequence: TGTGCCAGCAGTTTAAGCATGCAGGGGTGGGGCTACACCTTC. It yields the protein CASSLSMQGWGYTF.

This clonotype was found many times. The chain couples TRBV27 to TRBJ2-7; TRBD2 matches 7 bases. Germline trimming cut 5 bases from V and 7 bases from J; bases unmatched to any gene: 14. The CDR3 sequence is 15 residues long. Germline-derived CDR1 and CDR2 are MNHEY and SMNVEV (reference sequence). The CDR3 DNA reads as TGTGCCAGCAGTGTCAATACCGGGACTACCCGGGAGCAGTACTTC. This translates into CASSVNTGTTREQYF.

This clonotype was found a few times. V is TRBV11-2 and J is TRBJ2-5; D gene ambiguous. This CDR3 region has 15 residues. V was pared by 5 bases and J by 4 bases, with 17 bases between. Germline lookup yields CDR1 SGHAT and CDR2 FQNNGV. CDR3 amino acids: CASSPKREILETQYF. The CDR3 nucleotides read TGTGCCAGCAGCCCGAAACGCGAGATATTAGAGACCCAGTACTTC.

This clonotype came up many times. This chain uses TRBV2 with TRBJ2-3; 12 nucleotides align to TRBD2. CDR3 length: 16 amino acids. Germline V gene lookup returns CDR1 SNHLY and CDR2 FYNNEI. V lost 6 bases, J lost 2 bases, and 6 bases stayed unmatched. The CDR3 loop reads CASRETSGGATDTQYF. CDR3 in DNA: TGTGCCAGCAGGGAGACTAGCGGGGGAGCCACAGATACGCAGTATTTT.

This clonotype turned up a few times. The chain recombines TRBV11-2 with TRBJ2-5, with D unclear. Per germline, CDR1 SGHAT and CDR2 FQNNGV. The CDR3 runs 15 residues. Trimming left V 5 bases short and J 5 bases short, with 18 bases between. The CDR3 bases are TGTGCCAGCAGCACAGACGGTCGGAAGACGGAGACCCAGTACTTC. Protein sequence: CASSTDGRKTETQYF.

Comments on this clonotype: It is likely a read error: a sequence one base away is far more abundant. The V call is TRBV7-3, the J call TRBJ1-5; a weak D match, TRBD1 (6 bases). Trimming removed 5 bases at V and 0 bases at J, with 14 bases between. This CDR3 region has 16 residues. Germline V CDR1 and CDR2: SGHTA, FQGTGA. The CDR3 nucleotides are TGTGCCAGCAGCCTGCAGTGGACAGATAGCAATCAGCCCCAGCATTTT. This gives the protein CASSLQWTDSNQPQHF.

A remark on this clonotype: This may come from a read error, since a much larger clone is one base off. The rearrangement joins TRBV28 to TRBJ2-5; D is undetermined. Germline V CDR1 and CDR2: MDHEN, SYDVKM. This CDR3 contains 13 residues. The V gene lost 7 bases and the J gene lost 0 bases, with 9 bases spanning the gap. The CDR3 region is CASTSLYQETQYF. DNA for the CDR3: TGTGCCAGCACGAGTCTGTACCAAGAGACCCAGTACTTC.

The chain is built from TRBV6-8 and TRBJ1-1, with D possibly being TRBD1 (6 bases). The CDR3 extends over 14 amino acids. CDR1 MNHGY and CDR2 SAAAGT come from the germline V gene. V dropped 6 bases and J dropped 1 base, with 12 bases sitting between them. The DNA of the CDR3 is TGTGCCAGCAGGAGCAGGGGCGGGAACACTGAAGCTTTCTTT. Encoded protein: CASRSRGGNTEAFF.

This clonotype appeared many times. The chain links TRBV12-3 or TRBV12-4 to TRBJ2-1; 8 bases are shared with TRBD2. The CDR3 is 14 residues long. V shed 0 bases and J 14 bases; nucleotides not matched to a gene: 9. CDR3 in amino acids: CASSLALAAGGEFF. The DNA for the CDR3 is TGTGCCAGCAGTTTAGCACTAGCGGCCGGGGGGGAGTTCTTC.

This clonotype was detected ten times or more. This chain joins TRBV29-1 and TRBJ2-1; the D gene is possibly TRBD2 (5 bases). There are 14 residues in the CDR3. The germline V gene has CDR1 SQVTM and CDR2 ANQGSEA. Trimming took 2 bases from V and 2 from J, leaving 10 bases between them. This chain's CDR3 is CSVEISAPYNEQFF. The CDR3 DNA is TGCAGCGTTGAAATTAGCGCGCCCTACAATGAGCAGTTCTTC.

In its sample, this clonotype was seen many times. J is TRBJ1-1 and V is TRBV20-1; no clear D. Trimming cost V 3 bases and J 1 base, with 9 bases left between them. Germline CDR1 reads DFQATT; CDR2 reads SNEGSKA (reference sequence). This CDR3 spans 13 amino acids. CDR3 in DNA: TGCAGTGCTAGGTTGGACCGGAACACTGAAGCTTTCTTT. Its protein product is CSARLDRNTEAFF.